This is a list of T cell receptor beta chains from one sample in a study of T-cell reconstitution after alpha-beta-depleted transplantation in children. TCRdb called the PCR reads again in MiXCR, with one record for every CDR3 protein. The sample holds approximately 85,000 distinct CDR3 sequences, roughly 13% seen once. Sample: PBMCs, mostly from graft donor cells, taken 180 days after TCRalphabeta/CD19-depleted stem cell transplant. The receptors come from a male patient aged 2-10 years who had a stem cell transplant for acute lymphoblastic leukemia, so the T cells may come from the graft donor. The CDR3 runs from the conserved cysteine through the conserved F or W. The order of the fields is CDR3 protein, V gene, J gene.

CASSLPGTSGSVLDTGELFF	TRBV12-3/TRBV12-4	TRBJ2-2
CSVAQGYEQYF	TRBV29-1	TRBJ2-7
CAPASGSPDTQYF	TRBV21-1	TRBJ2-3
CASSPRDSQNTEAFF	TRBV18	TRBJ1-1
CSARGFGNQPQHF	TRBV20-1	TRBJ1-5
CSASPSGTSGIYDYNEQFF	TRBV20-1	TRBJ2-1
CASGSSGTDTQYF	TRBV12-5	TRBJ2-3
CASSTTGSTSGANVLTF	TRBV5-5	TRBJ2-6
CASSWFASYNEQFF	TRBV7-8	TRBJ2-1
CSALGAASGTGSGNTIYF	TRBV20-1	TRBJ1-3
CSVEDRLSYGYTF	TRBV29-1	TRBJ1-2
CASSPPGGSYEQYF	TRBV9	TRBJ2-7
CARGPGELFF	TRBV5-5	TRBJ2-2
CASSYLGNTIYF	TRBV5-1	TRBJ1-3
CSARSGPTYEQYF	TRBV20-1	TRBJ2-7
CASRRAGPYEQYF	TRBV6-2/TRBV6-3	TRBJ2-7
CSASGPYHPGELFF	TRBV20-1	TRBJ2-2
CASAGTSSQETQYF	TRBV12-3/TRBV12-4	TRBJ2-5
CASSLARDTSYEQYF	TRBV5-1	TRBJ2-7
CASSTRAPSTDTQYF	TRBV5-5	TRBJ2-3
CASSFLSRGEQFF	TRBV7-2	TRBJ2-1
CVTTGGLFYEQYF	TRBV10-3	TRBJ2-7
CASSPGTAFEKLFF	TRBV5-4	TRBJ1-4
CASSLMGMNTEAFF	TRBV12-3/TRBV12-4	TRBJ1-1
CASTRSTEPHSPLHF	TRBV6-1	TRBJ1-6
CASRIAGAGETQYF	TRBV6-2/TRBV6-3	TRBJ2-5
CASSINTDTQYF	TRBV12-3/TRBV12-4	TRBJ2-3
CSARTSGAQNIQYF	TRBV20-1	TRBJ2-4